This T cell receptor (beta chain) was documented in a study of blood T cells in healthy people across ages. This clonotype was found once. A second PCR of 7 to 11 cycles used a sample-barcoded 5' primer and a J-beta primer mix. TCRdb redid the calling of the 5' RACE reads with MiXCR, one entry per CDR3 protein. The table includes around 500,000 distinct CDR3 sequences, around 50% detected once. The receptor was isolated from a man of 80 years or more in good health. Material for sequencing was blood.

The CDR3 nucleotides are TGTGCCAGCAGCGTAAGCGGGACTAGCACAGATACGCAGTATTTT. This sequence encodes CASSVSGTSTDTQYF. The chain combines TRBV9 with TRBJ2-3; 7 bases align to TRBD2. Germline CDR1 SGDLS, CDR2 YYNGEE. The CDR3 sequence is 15 residues long. The trim removed 1 base at V and 0 bases at J, leaving 2 bases unmatched.